One and the same sample provided the 28 T cell receptor beta chains below, sequenced in a study of glioma-infiltrating T cells. Amplification of TCR alpha and beta CDR3 regions from RNA used iRepertoire nested multiplex PCR. TCRdb re-called the multiplex PCR reads with MiXCR, one entry per CDR3 protein. In the table there are roughly 350,000 distinct CDR3 sequences, more than 35% of which are singletons. The source material was glioma tissue, nonneoplastic brain tissue, or PBMCs (not recorded which). The receptors come from a human donor with low-grade glioma or glioblastoma, undergoing nonglioma brain surgery, or in good health (not recorded which).

The chain couples TRBV4-1 to TRBJ2-4; D remains ambiguous. The CDR3 sequence is 15 residues long. Germline V CDR1 and CDR2: MGHRA, YSYEKL. Trimming removed 2 bases at V and 7 bases at J, with 15 bases between. CDR3 residues: CASSQLGGTWNIQYF. The CDR3 DNA is TGCGCCAGCAGCCAATTGGGCGGAACCTGGAACATTCAGTACTTC.

The chain couples TRBV4-3 to TRBJ2-7; D might be TRBD1 (6 bases). The V gene lost 4 bases and the J gene lost 0 bases, with 7 bases spanning the gap. Germline V CDR1 and CDR2: LGHNA, YSLEER. This CDR3 has 13 amino acids. The CDR3 loop is CASSRQDSYEQYF. In DNA, the CDR3 is TGCGCCAGCAGCCGACAGGACTCCTACGAGCAGTACTTC.

This clonotype showed up just a few times. The rearrangement links TRBV11-1 to TRBJ2-1, with 7 bases that match TRBD1. The CDR3 loop spans 19 amino acids. The germline V gene encodes CDR1 SGHAT and CDR2 FQDESV (reference sequence). V dropped 0 bases and J dropped 2; count of bases not matched to a gene: 13. CDR3 coding DNA: TGTGCCAGCAGCTTAGCCCGGGGTACAGGGGCCCTAACCTACAATGAGCAGTTCTTC. It specifies CASSLARGTGALTYNEQFF.

Points on this clonotype: Its ends do not fully match the called genes, so a read error is possible. This sequence joins TRBV19 and TRBJ1-5; no definite D call. The CDR3 length is 13 residues. The germline V gene encodes CDR1 LNHDA and CDR2 SQIVND (reference sequence). In nucleotides, the CDR3 is TGTGCCAGTGGTATACAGCTCAATCAGCCCCAGCATTTT. Translation gives CASGIQLNQPQHF.

This clonotype was counted only a few times. The chain has TRBV25-1 and TRBJ2-7; D call uncertain. Germline V lookup: CDR1 MGHDK, CDR2 SYGVNS. V lost 3 bases and J lost 7, with 10 bases in between. CDR3 length equals 12 residues. The CDR3 DNA sequence: TGTGCCAGCAGTGACTTCGGGTGGGAGCAGTACTTC. This codes for CASSDFGWEQYF.

This clonotype was seen repeatedly, ten times or more. V usage is TRBV20-1 and J usage is TRBJ1-1; a weak D match, TRBD1 (5 bases). The germline gives CDR1 DFQATT, CDR2 SNEGSKA (reference sequence). Trimming removed 4 bases from V and 8 bases from J, with 17 bases in between. The CDR3 loop spans 13 amino acids. CDR3 bases: TGCAGTGCTACGGGGGGACCGCAACTAGAAGCTTTCTTT. It translates to CSATGGPQLEAFF.

For this clonotype: Since a much larger clone is just one base distant, this may be a read error. V is TRBV6-2 or TRBV6-3 and J is TRBJ2-3; 10 bases fit TRBD2. CDR1 and CDR2 from the germline V gene are MNHEY and SVGEGT. The CDR3 runs to 14 residues. The CDR3: CASSSGRASDKQYF. Here the CDR3 DNA reads TGTGCCAGCAGTAGCGGGAGGGCCTCAGATAAGCAGTATTTT.

In the case of this clonotype: This CDR3 is missing its conserved last phenylalanine or tryptophan, likely due to a read error. The J gene is TRBJ2-6, the V gene TRBV28; D is possibly TRBD1 or TRBD2 (5 bases each). This CDR3 is 16 amino acids long. The germline CDR1 and CDR2 sequences are MDHEN and SYDVKM. CDR3 protein: CASSLGHSIGATVLTL. Written as DNA, the CDR3 is TGTGCCAGCAGTTTAGGGCATTCGATCGGGGCCACCGTCCTGACTCTC.

This clonotype was found a few times. The CDR3 reads CARTGVEQYF. The CDR3 DNA is TGTGCCAGGACAGGGGTCGAGCAGTACTTC. This chain connects TRBV14 to TRBJ2-7; 8 bases are a match to TRBD1. The germline V gene encodes CDR1 SGHDN and CDR2 FVKESK. Unmatched junction bases numbered 1, after V lost 9 bases and J lost 6 bases. The CDR3 sequence is 10 residues long.

The chain recombines TRBV12-3 or TRBV12-4 with TRBJ1-5; D might be TRBD1 (6 bases). The CDR3 runs 13 residues. Trimming stripped 5 bases from V and 5 bases from J, with 10 bases between. The CDR3 DNA follows: TGTGCCAGCAGTCAACAGGGTTATCAGCCCCAGCATTTT. Translation gives CASSQQGYQPQHF.

Concerning this clonotype: One end of the junction is discordant with germline, which a read error may explain. The chain employs TRBV28 and TRBJ2-7; D is unresolved. The CDR3 is 12 residues long. Germline CDR1 reads MDHEN; CDR2 reads SYDVKM. The CDR3 protein is CASSLGKDEQHF. CDR3 coding DNA: TGTGCCAGCAGTTTAGGGAAGGACGAGCAGCACTTC.

The chain combines TRBV6-5 with TRBJ2-1; maybe TRBD1 (6 bases). The CDR3 length is 17 residues. The V and J ends lost 4 bases and 2 bases respectively, with 18 bases between them. CDR1 is MNHEY, CDR2 SVGAGI, per germline. CDR3 in amino acids: CASSSIPTGRPYNEQFF. The DNA for the CDR3 is TGTGCCAGCAGTTCTATACCTACAGGGAGACCCTACAATGAGCAGTTCTTC.

This clonotype has more than one count but fewer than ten. V and J are TRBV4-2 and TRBJ1-5; no definite D call. V lost 6 bases and J lost 0, with 9 bases in between. CDR1 and CDR2 (germline): LGHNA, YNFKEQ. This CDR3 spans 14 amino acids. The DNA for the CDR3 is TGTGCCAGCAGTTCTCCAAATAGCAATCAGCCCCAGCATTTT. Residues: CASSSPNSNQPQHF.

This clonotype came up a few times. The junction departs from the called germline gene at one end, perhaps through a read error. The gene calls are TRBV27 and TRBJ1-1, with 8 positions matching TRBD1. CDR3 length equals 15 residues. The germline gives CDR1 MNHEY, CDR2 SMNVEV (reference sequence). CDR3: CASSLDRTGGTETFF. Written as DNA, the CDR3 is TGTGCCAGCAGTTTAGACCGTACAGGGGGTACTGAAACTTTCTTT.

The chain joins TRBV12-3 or TRBV12-4 to TRBJ1-1, with 7 bases matching TRBD1. The CDR3 has 12 amino acids. V was pared by 8 bases and J by 5 bases, with 5 bases of the junction left unmatched. For the CDR3, the DNA is TGTGCCAGCCTACAGGGGAGAACTGAAGCTTTCTTT. The encoded protein is CASLQGRTEAFF.

Only a few counts were recorded for this clonotype. The chain combines TRBV7-2 with TRBJ2-6; no firm D call. Germline values: CDR1 SGHTA, CDR2 FQGNSA. The CDR3 is made up of 14 amino acids. V lost 8 bases and J lost 1, with 9 bases in between. As DNA, the CDR3 is TGTGCCAGCGGTATCGTATCTGGGGCCAACGTCCTGACTTTC. As protein: CASGIVSGANVLTF.

About this clonotype itself: A much bigger clone sits one base away, suggesting this may be a read error. This chain connects TRBV4-3 to TRBJ2-1; 7 bases fit TRBD2. Germline V gene data show CDR1 as LGHNA and CDR2 as YSLEER. V trimming: 2 bases; J trimming: 9 bases; junction bases outside the gene matches: 7. The CDR3 is 14 residues long. CDR3 in amino acids: CASSQIASGREQFF. DNA of the CDR3: TGCGCCAGCAGCCAAATCGCTAGCGGACGTGAGCAGTTCTTC.

The sample holds a few counts of this clonotype. The chain is built from TRBV18 and TRBJ2-1, with 7 nucleotides matching TRBD1. CDR3 size: 15 residues. V trimming: 3 bases; J trimming: 0 bases; junction bases outside the gene matches: 2. CDR1 KGHSH and CDR2 LQKENI come from the germline V gene. DNA of the CDR3: TGTGCCAGCTCACCGGGACAGAACTCCTACAATGAGCAGTTCTTC. The encoded protein is CASSPGQNSYNEQFF.

The chain couples TRBV12-3 or TRBV12-4 to TRBJ1-1, with D uncertain. This CDR3 spans 15 amino acids. The germline V and J ends were trimmed by 0 bases and 0 bases, with 8 bases remaining between them. The CDR3 spells CASSLAATMNTEAFF. DNA of the CDR3: TGTGCCAGCAGTTTAGCGGCAACCATGAACACTGAAGCTTTCTTT.

This rearrangement joins TRBV7-8 to TRBJ1-6, with 7 bases matching TRBD1. Germline assignment: CDR1 SGHVS and CDR2 FQNEAQ. The V gene end was trimmed by 3 bases and the J gene end by 6 bases; junction bases not matched to a gene: 5. The CDR3 totals 15 residues. CDR3 bases: TGTGCCAGCAGCTTGTCCGACAGGGTTAATTCACCCCTCCACTTT. It specifies CASSLSDRVNSPLHF.

This clonotype was counted many times. The chain carries TRBV27 and TRBJ2-3, with unresolved D. There are 16 residues in the CDR3. Germline CDR1 and CDR2: MNHEY and SMNVEV (reference sequence). The germline V and J ends were trimmed by 4 bases and 0 bases, with 14 bases remaining between them. The DNA for the CDR3 is TGTGCCAGCAGTTCGCTAAAACCGACTAGCACAGATACGCAGTATTTT. As protein: CASSSLKPTSTDTQYF.

In this sample, this clonotype turned up a few times. The chain recombines TRBV6-5 with TRBJ2-1, with D perhaps matching TRBD2 (5 bases). This CDR3 spans 16 amino acids. The germline CDR1 and CDR2 sequences are MNHEY and SVGAGI. V lost 7 bases and J 1 base, leaving 17 bases between the germline ends. CDR3: CASISRGGPSYNEQFF. The CDR3 nucleotides are TGTGCCAGCATTTCCCGGGGTGGGCCGTCCTACAATGAGCAGTTCTTC.

J is TRBJ2-7 and V is TRBV12-3 or TRBV12-4; D gene uncertain. Trimming took 4 bases from V and 3 from J, leaving 10 bases between them. The length of the CDR3 is 13 residues. As DNA, the CDR3 is TGTGCCAGCAGTTGCACCGCCGGCTACGAGCAGTACTTC. It translates to CASSCTAGYEQYF.

Only one count was recorded for this clonotype. The V call is TRBV6-1, the J call TRBJ2-7, with D maybe TRBD1 (5 bases). This CDR3 has 15 residues. V was pared by 1 base and J by 2 bases, with 12 bases between. CDR1 and CDR2 from the germline V gene are MNHNS and SASEGT. CDR3 nucleotides: TGTGCCAGCAGTGAAGGTTGGGGCCCGGCCTACGAGCAGTACTTC. Amino acids: CASSEGWGPAYEQYF.

This clonotype showed up many times. The chain joins TRBV6-2 or TRBV6-3 to TRBJ1-1, with D possibly being TRBD1 (5 bases). Trimming removed 3 bases from V and 3 bases from J, with 11 bases in between. The germline V gene has CDR1 MNHEY and CDR2 SVGEGT. The CDR3 runs to 14 residues. In DNA form, the CDR3 reads TGTGCCAGCAGTTATACAGAGGGGTACACTGAAGCTTTCTTT. This translates into CASSYTEGYTEAFF.

The chain couples TRBV15 to TRBJ2-5, with a tentative D call TRBD1 (8 bases). Germline V CDR1 and CDR2: LNHNV, YYDKDF (reference sequence). V was pared by 2 bases and J by 5 bases, with 18 bases between. The length of the CDR3 is 16 residues. The CDR3 DNA sequence: TGTGCCACCAGCAGAAGAAATGGACAGGGAGGGGAGACCCAGTACTTC. The encoded protein is CATSRRNGQGGETQYF.

This clonotype has just a few counts. The rearrangement uses TRBV7-9 and TRBJ2-1; weak D call: TRBD2 (6 bases). CDR1 SEHNR and CDR2 FQNEAQ come from the germline V gene (reference sequence). The CDR3 runs to 14 residues. The germline V and J ends were trimmed by 1 base and 9 bases, with 13 bases remaining between them. The CDR3, as DNA: TGTGCCAGCAGCTTAGGGGACTCCGAGGGTGAGCAGTTCTTC. Protein: CASSLGDSEGEQFF.

To note about this clonotype: One junction end disagrees with the germline gene, perhaps due to a read error. This chain joins TRBV6-1 and TRBJ1-5, with unresolved D. Germline CDR1 reads MNHNS; CDR2 reads SASEGT. The CDR3 loop spans 14 amino acids. As DNA, the CDR3 is TGTGCCAGCGGTGAACGTGGCGGTGGCCAGCCCCAGCATTTT. Protein: CASGERGGGQPQHF.